The 2 T cell receptor beta chains given below trace back to one sample, sequenced in a study of beta chain features in type 1 diabetes. Expressed TCRB transcripts were sequenced because the isolated RNA had all been reverse transcribed beforehand. TCRdb's copy holds only in-frame clones and misses some; the assay was immunoSEQ multiplex PCR. This sample has about 320,000 clones, with roughly 15% found just once. Sample: central memory CD4+ T cells from blood. These receptors all stem from a man aged 30 to 45 in good health.

This clone occurred a few times. CDR3 nucleotide sequence: TGTGCCAGCAAGACAGGGGAGGGCATTCAGTACTTC. Translated, it gives CASKTGEGIQYF. The chain links TRBV6-6 to TRBJ2-4; tentative D call: TRBD1 (8 bases). The CDR3 runs to 12 residues. Trimming shortened V by 7 bases and J by 9 bases, and 13 bases separated the two germline ends. The germline V gene has CDR1 MNHNY and CDR2 SVGAGI (reference sequence).

This rearrangement joins TRBV2 to TRBJ2-1, with D perhaps matching TRBD2 (5 bases). The germline V gene encodes CDR1 SNHLY and CDR2 FYNNEI. The CDR3 has 15 amino acids. V was shortened by 3 bases and J by 2 bases, with 11 bases between the two germline ends. The CDR3 loop is CASSDTGITYNEQFF. In nucleotides, the CDR3 is TGTGCCAGCAGTGACACCGGGATCACCTACAATGAGCAGTTCTTC.